This T cell receptor beta chain is drawn from a study of blood T cell repertoires in COVID-19. On the study more broadly: Collection of acute and convalescent COVID-19 samples took place in the United States, Italy and Spain. Sample material is recorded as cDNA or gDNA derived from T cells, B-cell-depleted T cells, or PBMCs.

This CDR3 spans 19 amino acids. With 4 bases clipped from V and 5 bases from J, the junction kept 17 bases outside the gene matches. Germline V gene data show CDR1 as SGHNT and CDR2 as YYREEE (reference sequence). As handled by the study authors: Estimates of nucleated cell counts were drawn from the amplification of reference gene primers. The data were produced by immunoSEQ multiplex PCR, yet TCRdb's version contains in-frame clones alone and is incomplete. D and trimming were read from the DNA, whereas the V and J calls and clone size are those reported in that table. The table records around 97,000 clones, roughly nine tenths of them present only once.

The TCR originated in an older woman with acute or convalescent COVID-19. The sequenced material came from peripheral blood. The chain carries TRBV5-4 and TRBJ2-2; TRBD2 matches 10 bases. The CDR3 DNA reads as TGTGCCAGCAGCCCAAGTTCTGCGCTAGCGGGAGCGGGGACCGGGGAGCTGTTTTTT. Its protein is CASSPSSALAGAGTGELFF.